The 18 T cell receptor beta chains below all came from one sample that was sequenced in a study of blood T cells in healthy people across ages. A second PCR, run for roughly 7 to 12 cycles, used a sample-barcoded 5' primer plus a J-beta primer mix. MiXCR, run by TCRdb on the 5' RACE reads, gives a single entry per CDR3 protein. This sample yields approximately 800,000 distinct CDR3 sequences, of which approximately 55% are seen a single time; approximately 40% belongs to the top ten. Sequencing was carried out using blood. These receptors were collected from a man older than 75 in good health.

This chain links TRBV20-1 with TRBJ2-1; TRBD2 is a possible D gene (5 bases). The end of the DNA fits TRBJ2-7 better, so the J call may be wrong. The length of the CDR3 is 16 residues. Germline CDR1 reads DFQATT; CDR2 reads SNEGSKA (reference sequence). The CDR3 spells CSARDYSGSSYNEQYF. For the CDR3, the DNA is TGCAGTGCTAGAGATTACAGTGGGAGCTCCTACAATGAGCAGTACTTC.

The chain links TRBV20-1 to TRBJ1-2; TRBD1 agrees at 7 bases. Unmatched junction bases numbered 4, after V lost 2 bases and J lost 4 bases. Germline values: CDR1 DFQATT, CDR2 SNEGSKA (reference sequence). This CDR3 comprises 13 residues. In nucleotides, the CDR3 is TGCAGTGCTAGAATCCCAGGGGGCTATGGCTACACCTTC. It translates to CSARIPGGYGYTF.

CDR3 sequence (DNA): TGTGCCAGCAGGGACCTAGCGGGCATGTGGAATGAGCAGTACTTC. It codes for CASRDLAGMWNEQYF. V gene TRBV6-2 or TRBV6-3 combines with J gene TRBJ2-7, with 8 bases fitting TRBD2. The CDR3 sequence is 15 residues long. CDR1 is MNHEY, CDR2 SVGEGT, per germline. Trimming took 6 bases from V and 7 from J; bases not matched to a gene: 14.

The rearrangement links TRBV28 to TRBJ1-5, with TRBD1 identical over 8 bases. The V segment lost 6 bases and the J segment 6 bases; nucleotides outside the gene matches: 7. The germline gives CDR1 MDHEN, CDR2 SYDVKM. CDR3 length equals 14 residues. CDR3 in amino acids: CASSPGGGFQPQHF. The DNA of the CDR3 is TGTGCCAGCAGCCCAGGGGGCGGTTTTCAGCCCCAGCATTTT.

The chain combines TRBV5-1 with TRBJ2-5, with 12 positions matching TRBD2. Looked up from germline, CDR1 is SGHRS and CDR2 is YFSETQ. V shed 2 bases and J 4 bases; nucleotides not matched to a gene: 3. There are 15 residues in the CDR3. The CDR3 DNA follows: TGCGCCAGCAGCTTCCTGGGACTAGCGGGAGAGACCCAGTACTTC. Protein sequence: CASSFLGLAGETQYF.

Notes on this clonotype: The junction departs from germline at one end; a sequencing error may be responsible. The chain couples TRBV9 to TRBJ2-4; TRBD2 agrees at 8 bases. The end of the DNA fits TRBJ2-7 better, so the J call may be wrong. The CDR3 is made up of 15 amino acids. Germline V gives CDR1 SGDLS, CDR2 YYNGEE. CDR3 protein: CAGSVGGLAMAEQYF. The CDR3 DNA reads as TGTGCCGGCAGCGTAGGCGGACTAGCTATGGCCGAGCAGTACTTC.

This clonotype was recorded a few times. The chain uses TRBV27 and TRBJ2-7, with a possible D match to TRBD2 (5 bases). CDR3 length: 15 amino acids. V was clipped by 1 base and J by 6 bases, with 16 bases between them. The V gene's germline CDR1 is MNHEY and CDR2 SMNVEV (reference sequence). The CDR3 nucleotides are TGTGCCAGCAGTTTATTGGCTAGCACGTTTCCCGAGCAGTACTTC. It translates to CASSLLASTFPEQYF.

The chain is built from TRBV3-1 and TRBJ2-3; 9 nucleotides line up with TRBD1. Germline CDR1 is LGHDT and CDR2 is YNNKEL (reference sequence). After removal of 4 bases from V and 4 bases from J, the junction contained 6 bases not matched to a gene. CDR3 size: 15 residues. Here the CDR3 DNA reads TGTGCCAGCAGCCCCCGGGACAGGGCGTCAGATACGCAGTATTTT. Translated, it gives CASSPRDRASDTQYF.

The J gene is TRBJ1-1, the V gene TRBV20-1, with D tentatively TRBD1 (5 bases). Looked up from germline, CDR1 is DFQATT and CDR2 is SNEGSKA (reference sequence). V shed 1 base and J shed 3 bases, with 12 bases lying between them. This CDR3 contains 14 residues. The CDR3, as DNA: TGCAGTGCTAGAGTAGGGGCGCAGGACACTGAAGCTTTCTTT. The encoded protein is CSARVGAQDTEAFF.

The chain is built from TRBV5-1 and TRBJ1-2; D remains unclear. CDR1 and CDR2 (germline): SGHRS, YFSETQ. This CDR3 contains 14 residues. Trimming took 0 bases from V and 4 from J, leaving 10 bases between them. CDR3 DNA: TGCGCCAGCAGCTTGGACCAGCCAAGCTATGGCTACACCTTC. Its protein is CASSLDQPSYGYTF.

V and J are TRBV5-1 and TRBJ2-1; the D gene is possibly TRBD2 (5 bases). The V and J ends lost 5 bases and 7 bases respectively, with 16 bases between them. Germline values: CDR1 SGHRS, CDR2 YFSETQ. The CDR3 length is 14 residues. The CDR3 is CASRPGSKKNEQFF. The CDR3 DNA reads TGCGCCAGCAGACCGGGATCAAAGAAGAATGAGCAGTTCTTC.

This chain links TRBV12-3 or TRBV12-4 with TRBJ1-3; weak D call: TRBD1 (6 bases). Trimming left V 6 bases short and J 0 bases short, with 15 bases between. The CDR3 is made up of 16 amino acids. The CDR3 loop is CASSQRTVGSGNTIYF. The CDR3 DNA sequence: TGTGCCAGCAGCCAGAGGACAGTAGGCTCTGGAAACACCATATATTTT.

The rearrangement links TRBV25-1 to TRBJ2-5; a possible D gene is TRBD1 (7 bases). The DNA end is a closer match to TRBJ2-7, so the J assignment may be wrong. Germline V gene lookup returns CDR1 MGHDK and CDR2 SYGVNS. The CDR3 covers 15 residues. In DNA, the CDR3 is TGTGCCAGCAGTGGTACGTCAGGGGGGCTCTACGAGCAGTACTTC. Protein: CASSGTSGGLYEQYF.

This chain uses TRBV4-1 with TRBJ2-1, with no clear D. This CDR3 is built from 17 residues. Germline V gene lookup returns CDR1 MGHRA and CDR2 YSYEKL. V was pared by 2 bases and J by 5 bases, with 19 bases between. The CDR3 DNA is TGCGCCAGCAGCCAAAGCGATCTTCCGTTGGGGAACAATGAGCAGTTCTTC. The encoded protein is CASSQSDLPLGNNEQFF.

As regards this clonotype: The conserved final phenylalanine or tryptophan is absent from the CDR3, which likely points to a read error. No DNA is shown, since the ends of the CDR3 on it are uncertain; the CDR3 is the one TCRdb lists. The CDR3 protein is CSANLGNRYAYS. The chain has TRBV20-1 and TRBJ2-3. Ends included, the CDR3 has 12 residues. Looked up from germline, CDR1 is DFQATT and CDR2 is SNEGSKA (reference sequence).

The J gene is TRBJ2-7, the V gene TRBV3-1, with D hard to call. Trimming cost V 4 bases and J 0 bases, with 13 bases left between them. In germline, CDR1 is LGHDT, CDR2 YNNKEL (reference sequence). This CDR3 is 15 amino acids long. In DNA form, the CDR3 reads TGTGCCAGCAGCCCCTCACCCATAAACTCCTACGAGCAGTACTTC. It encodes CASSPSPINSYEQYF.

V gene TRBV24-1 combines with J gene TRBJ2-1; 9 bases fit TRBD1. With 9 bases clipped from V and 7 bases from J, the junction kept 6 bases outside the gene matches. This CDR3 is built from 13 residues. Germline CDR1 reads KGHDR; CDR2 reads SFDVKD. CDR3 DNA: TGTGCCACCCAGGGACAGGGACGGAATGAGCAGTTCTTC. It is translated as CATQGQGRNEQFF.

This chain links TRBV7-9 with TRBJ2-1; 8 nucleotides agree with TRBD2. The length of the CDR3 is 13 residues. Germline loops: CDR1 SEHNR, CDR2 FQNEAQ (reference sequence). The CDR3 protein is CDAGRGRIDEQFF. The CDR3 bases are TGTGACGCCGGGCGCGGGAGGATCGATGAGCAGTTCTTC.